The 20 T cell receptor beta chains below all came from one sample that was sequenced in a study of T cell changes during pregnancy in multiple sclerosis. Clones were read by immunoSEQ multiplex PCR, and TCRdb kept only the in-frame ones, dropping some. The sample carries some 31,000 clones, about nine tenths recorded once. Source: CD8+ T cells from peripheral blood mononuclear cells, taken in the third trimester of pregnancy. The receptors originated from a female donor with multiple sclerosis, enrolled in a pregnancy study.

The rearrangement links TRBV28 to TRBJ2-1; 7 nucleotides agree with TRBD2. V dropped 8 bases and J dropped 0; count of bases not matched to a gene: 4. Germline CDR1 and CDR2: MDHEN and SYDVKM. This CDR3 is built from 14 residues. The CDR3 sequence is CASLPGGSYNEQFF. In DNA, the CDR3 is TGTGCCAGCCTCCCGGGGGGCTCCTACAATGAGCAGTTCTTC.

The J gene is TRBJ1-1, the V gene TRBV6-6; D not certain. This CDR3 region has 12 residues. V lost 5 bases and J 1 base, leaving 5 bases between the germline ends. In germline, CDR1 is MNHNY, CDR2 SVGAGI (reference sequence). In DNA form, the CDR3 reads TGTGCCAGCAGTGGGAGGAACACTGAAGCTTTCTTT. Translating it yields CASSGRNTEAFF.

The rearrangement joins TRBV6-4 to TRBJ2-1, with TRBD2 matching 7 bases. Germline lookup yields CDR1 MRHNA and CDR2 SNTAGT. The CDR3 runs to 12 residues. V shed 3 bases and J 15 bases; nucleotides not matched to a gene: 8. The CDR3 protein is CASSEGGGSVFF. CDR3 in DNA: TGTGCCAGCAGTGAAGGCGGGGGAAGTGTGTTCTTC.

The V and J genes are TRBV2 and TRBJ2-3; 10 bases agree with TRBD2. With 7 bases clipped from V and 8 bases from J, the junction kept 12 bases outside the gene matches. Germline V CDR1 and CDR2: SNHLY, FYNNEI. This CDR3 region has 15 residues. CDR3 coding DNA: TGTGCCAGCATGGGAAGCGGGAGGGGTGCCAGTACGCAGTATTTT. It codes for CASMGSGRGASTQYF. The full variable domain, completed using reference TRBV2 and TRBJ2-3, is EPEVTQTPSHQVTQMGQEVILRCVPISNHLYFYWYRQILGQKVEFLVSFYNNEISEKSEIFDDQFSVERPDGSNFTLKIRSTKLEDSAMYFCASMGSGRGASTQYFGPGTRLTVL.

V usage is TRBV5-1 and J usage is TRBJ2-5; 8 bases map to TRBD2. Germline-derived CDR1 and CDR2 are SGHRS and YFSETQ. V was pared by 0 bases and J by 0 bases, with 4 bases of the junction left unmatched. CDR3 length equals 16 residues. The CDR3 nucleotides read TGCGCCAGCAGCTTGGACGGGGGGGCGGACCAAGAGACCCAGTACTTC. This codes for CASSLDGGADQETQYF.

V usage is TRBV29-1 and J usage is TRBJ2-7; 7 nucleotides agree with TRBD2. The germline V gene has CDR1 SQVTM and CDR2 ANQGSEA. The CDR3 covers 14 residues. J was trimmed by 3 bases and V by 7 bases; bases with no gene match: 12. The CDR3 DNA follows: TGCAGCGCCCTCCTTGGCGGGAGAAGCTACGAGCAGTACTTC. Translated, it gives CSALLGGRSYEQYF.

The V and J genes are TRBV27 and TRBJ2-4, with TRBD2 matching over 14 bases. J gave up 5 bases and V 6 bases, and 9 bases lay outside the gene matches. CDR3 length equals 17 residues. CDR1 and CDR2 from the germline V gene are MNHEY and SMNVEV (reference sequence). The DNA of the CDR3 is TGTGCCAGCAGGATCTCCGGGACTAGCGGGAGAGAAAACATTCAGTACTTC. It translates to CASRISGTSGRENIQYF.

This clone was detected only a few times. The rearrangement links TRBV5-6 to TRBJ2-5; 8 nucleotides match TRBD1. V lost 2 bases, J lost 1 base, and 7 bases stayed unmatched. Germline-derived CDR1 and CDR2 are SGHDT and YYEEEE. The CDR3 loop spans 16 amino acids. For the CDR3, the DNA is TGTGCCAGCAGCTTAACAGGGGGTTTATCCCAAGAGACCCAGTACTTC. Its protein product is CASSLTGGLSQETQYF.

The CDR3 loop is CASSALEYTDTQYF. CDR3 bases: TGTGCCAGCAGCGCACTGGAGTACACAGATACGCAGTATTTT. The chain uses TRBV9 and TRBJ2-3; D not resolved. This CDR3 has 14 amino acids. Trimming shortened V by 3 bases and J by 2 bases, and 10 bases separated the two germline ends. The germline gives CDR1 SGDLS, CDR2 YYNGEE.

The chain couples TRBV2 to TRBJ2-7; 14 bases match TRBD2. Germline V CDR1 and CDR2: SNHLY, FYNNEI. This CDR3 contains 16 residues. The ends lost 3 bases at V and 0 bases at J; junction bases unmatched: 1. CDR3 sequence reads: CASSEGTSGSSYEQYF. CDR3 in DNA: TGTGCCAGCAGTGAGGGGACTAGCGGGAGCTCCTACGAGCAGTACTTC.

This sequence joins TRBV27 and TRBJ2-1, with D possibly matching TRBD2 (6 bases). This CDR3 has 14 residues. CDR1 is MNHEY, CDR2 SMNVEV, per germline (reference sequence). V was cut by 3 bases and J by 9 bases, with 15 bases left in between. The CDR3 nucleotides read TGTGCCAGCAGTTTTTCGCACGCGGGGCCTGAGCAGTTCTTC. Its protein is CASSFSHAGPEQFF.

The rearrangement joins TRBV9 to TRBJ2-2, with 8 nucleotides matching TRBD1. The CDR3 consists of 15 residues. Trimming at V came to 7 bases and at J to 4 bases, leaving 9 bases not matched to a gene. Germline CDR1 reads SGDLS; CDR2 reads YYNGEE. CDR3 nucleotides: TGTGCCAGCGCCCGGGACAGGCCCCTCACCGGGGAGCTGTTTTTT. Protein sequence: CASARDRPLTGELFF. The variable domain in full, with the rest retrieved from reference TRBV9 and TRBJ2-2, is DSGVTQTPKHLITATGQRVTLRCSPRSGDLSVYWYQQSLDQGLQFLIQYYNGEERAKGNILERFSAQQFPDLHSELNLSSLELGDSALYFCASARDRPLTGELFFGEGSRLTVL.

The rearrangement uses TRBV7-3 and TRBJ2-1; TRBD2 agrees at 7 bases. J was trimmed by 4 bases and V by 2 bases; bases with no gene match: 5. Germline V gives CDR1 SGHTA, CDR2 FQGTGA. The CDR3 has 15 amino acids. This chain's CDR3 is CASSLAGDLYNEQFF. CDR3 sequence (DNA): TGTGCCAGCAGCTTAGCGGGAGATTTATACAATGAGCAGTTCTTC.

The rearrangement links TRBV4-1 to TRBJ1-1, with 9 bases matching TRBD1. Germline CDR1 MGHRA, CDR2 YSYEKL. This CDR3 has 21 residues. Germline trimming cut 0 bases from V and 4 bases from J; bases unmatched to any gene: 21. The CDR3 nucleotides read TGCGCCAGCAGCCAAGATCGGGGGACAGGGCCCGGTTGGGGTGAGGGCACTGAAGCTTTCTTT. Translation: CASSQDRGTGPGWGEGTEAFF.

DNA of the CDR3: TGCGCCAGCAGCGGACCCACGGGGGGGCGGCCAGATACGCAGTATTTT. As protein: CASSGPTGGRPDTQYF. The rearrangement uses TRBV4-1 and TRBJ2-3; TRBD2 aligns across 8 bases. This CDR3 has 16 residues. After removal of 5 bases from V and 4 bases from J, the junction contained 11 bases not matched to a gene. CDR1 and CDR2 (germline): MGHRA, YSYEKL.

This chain connects TRBV5-1 to TRBJ1-4, with unresolved D. The CDR3 is 14 amino acids. The germline V and J ends were trimmed by 7 bases and 2 bases, with 12 bases remaining between them. CDR1 and CDR2 from the germline V gene are SGHRS and YFSETQ. The CDR3 is CASCPTGTNEKLFF. The CDR3 DNA sequence: TGCGCCAGCTGTCCTACCGGGACTAATGAAAAACTGTTTTTT.

The chain joins TRBV11-2 to TRBJ2-3, with 7 bases aligning to TRBD1. CDR1 and CDR2 (germline): SGHAT, FQNNGV. The CDR3 loop spans 14 amino acids. Trimming took 1 base from V and 4 from J; bases not matched to a gene: 2. CDR3 sequence: CASSLATGADTQYF. DNA for the CDR3: TGTGCCAGCAGCTTAGCAACAGGGGCAGATACGCAGTATTTT.

The V call is TRBV15, the J call TRBJ1-2; TRBD1 aligns across 7 bases. J was trimmed by 4 bases and V by 5 bases; bases with no gene match: 13. In germline, CDR1 is LNHNV, CDR2 YYDKDF (reference sequence). The CDR3 consists of 16 residues. The CDR3 protein is CATSGSRGRPLYGYTF. DNA of the CDR3: TGTGCCACCAGCGGATCTAGGGGGCGACCCCTCTATGGCTACACCTTC.

V is TRBV19 and J is TRBJ1-2, with D possibly being TRBD1 (6 bases). The CDR3 covers 14 residues. CDR1 is LNHDA, CDR2 SQIVND, per germline (reference sequence). V was trimmed by 6 bases and J by 7 bases, leaving 18 bases between them. CDR3 protein: CASSNGAGASGYTF. Written as DNA, the CDR3 is TGTGCCAGTAGCAATGGAGCGGGGGCCTCTGGCTACACCTTC. Together with reference TRBV19 and TRBJ1-2, the CDR3 gives the full variable domain: DGGITQSPKYLFRKEGQNVTLSCEQNLNHDAMYWYRQDPGQGLRLIYYSQIVNDFQKGDIAEGYSVSREKKESFPLTVTSAQKNPTAFYLCASSNGAGASGYTFGSGTRLTVV.

This chain uses TRBV7-6 with TRBJ2-5; 9 bases match TRBD2. The CDR3 consists of 15 residues. CDR1 is SGHVS and CDR2 is FNYEAQ in the germline V gene. V lost 4 bases, J lost 4 bases, and 7 bases stayed unmatched. In DNA form, the CDR3 reads TGTGCCAGCAGCTGGAGTAGCGGGGGCGGAGAGACCCAGTACTTC. Protein product: CASSWSSGGGETQYF.